These T cell receptor beta chains were read from a single sample in a study of T cell responses to AZD1222 COVID-19 vaccine. Libraries were prepared by immunoSEQ multiplex PCR; TCRdb keeps only in-frame clonotypes and omits some of them. Among around 91,000 clones, approximately 89% were seen once, and the ten largest hold about 8.3%. The input for sequencing was peripheral blood, taken 28 days after the second AZD1222 dose. These receptors were collected from an adult who received the AZD1222 COVID-19 vaccine. The CDR3 runs from the conserved cysteine through the conserved F or W. Fields, in order: J gene, D gene, clone size, V gene, CDR3 protein, CDR3 DNA. A D gene is named only where the DNA matches it firmly. Clone size, where shown, is once, few, many, or a class for clones that have expanded.

>TRBJ2-3|.|.|TRBV11-2
CASSFWGRIEDTQYF
TGTGCCAGCAGCTTCTGGGGGAGGATTGAAGATACGCAGTATTTT
>TRBJ1-4|TRBD1|.|TRBV2
CATGRDRPNEKLFF
TGTGCCACCGGCCGGGACAGACCTAATGAAAAACTGTTTTTT
>TRBJ2-2|.|.|TRBV20-1
CSASQTGSGVGELFF
TGCAGTGCTAGTCAAACCGGGTCAGGAGTAGGGGAGCTGTTTTTT
>TRBJ1-6|.|.|TRBV7-9
CASGQNNSPLHF
TGTGCCAGCGGGCAGAATAATTCACCCCTCCACTTT
>TRBJ1-1|TRBD1|.|TRBV9
CASSTGQGGVEAFF
TGTGCCAGCAGCACCGGACAGGGGGGAGTTGAAGCTTTCTTT
>TRBJ1-6|TRBD1|.|TRBV5-4
CASGRDRGQSPLHF
TGTGCCAGCGGCCGGGACAGGGGCCAATCACCCCTCCACTTT
>TRBJ1-5|.|.|TRBV7-8
CASSLGGAGYSNQPQHF
TGTGCCAGCAGCTTAGGGGGGGCGGGTTATAGCAATCAGCCCCAGCATTTT
>TRBJ1-4|.|.|TRBV6-1
CASSEGGTNEKLFF
TGTGCCAGCAGTGAAGGGGGAACTAATGAAAAACTGTTTTTT
>TRBJ2-5|.|.|TRBV11-2
CASSFGERQVETQYF
TGTGCCAGCAGCTTTGGGGAGAGACAGGTAGAGACCCAGTACTTC
>TRBJ2-7|TRBD1|.|TRBV19
CASSPGQGASYEQYF
TGTGCCAGTAGTCCAGGACAGGGGGCCTCCTACGAGCAGTACTTC
>TRBJ1-6|.|.|TRBV28
CASSLGNSPLHF
TGTGCCAGCAGTTTAGGGAATTCACCCCTCCACTTT
>TRBJ1-1|.|.|TRBV18
CASSPEGHQNTEAFF
TGTGCCAGCTCACCAGAAGGACATCAGAACACTGAAGCTTTCTTT
>TRBJ1-4|.|.|TRBV29-1
CSVEGWEGSREKLFF
TGCAGCGTTGAGGGGTGGGAAGGGTCTCGGGAAAAACTGTTTTTT
>TRBJ1-5|.|once|TRBV27
CASSFFAGNGANQPQHF
TGTGCCAGCAGTTTCTTTGCCGGGAACGGAGCCAATCAGCCCCAGCATTTT
>TRBJ2-1|TRBD2|.|TRBV19
CASSLVSGKNNEQFF
TGTGCCAGTAGCCTCGTAAGCGGGAAGAATAATGAGCAGTTCTTC
>TRBJ2-4|.|.|TRBV2
CASSERSQPGKNIQYF
TGTGCCAGCAGTGAAAGGAGCCAGCCCGGCAAAAACATTCAGTACTTC
>TRBJ1-2|.|.|TRBV27
CASSPSGASGYTF
TGTGCCAGCAGTCCATCGGGGGCCTCCGGCTACACCTTC
>TRBJ1-6|TRBD1|.|TRBV3-1/TRBV3-2
CASSPGTGGSPLHF
TGTGCCAGCAGCCCCGGGACAGGGGGTTCACCCCTCCACTTT
>TRBJ1-6|.|medium-sized|TRBV4-1
CASSQGGYNSPLHF
TGCGCCAGCAGCCAAGGGGGATATAATTCACCCCTCCACTTT
>TRBJ2-2|.|.|TRBV6-6
CASSKGSDGELFF
TGTGCCAGCAGTAAGGGATCGGACGGGGAGCTGTTTTTT
>TRBJ2-2|.|.|TRBV6-5
CASRIDRRGELFF
TGTGCCAGCAGGATTGATCGGCGAGGGGAGCTGTTTTTT
>TRBJ1-1|.|.|TRBV6-5
CASSWRGGGTEAFF
TGTGCCAGCAGTTGGAGGGGAGGCGGCACTGAAGCTTTCTTT
>TRBJ2-7|.|.|TRBV28
CASSLGVLGPSYEQYF
TGTGCCAGCAGTTTGGGGGTACTGGGACCCTCCTACGAGCAGTACTTC
>TRBJ1-1|.|.|TRBV9
CASSENTGNTEAFF
TGTGCCAGCAGCGAAAACACCGGGAACACTGAAGCTTTCTTT
>TRBJ2-1|TRBD2|few|TRBV28
CASSLLFLAGAPYNEQFF
TGTGCCAGCAGTCTACTCTTCCTAGCGGGAGCCCCCTACAATGAGCAGTTCTTC
>TRBJ2-6|TRBD2|.|TRBV27
CASSLLAGWGSGANVLTF
TGTGCCAGCAGTTTACTAGCGGGATGGGGTTCTGGGGCCAACGTCCTGACTTTC
>TRBJ2-7|TRBD1|.|TRBV18
CASSLDRGPYEQYF
TGTGCCAGCTCCCTTGACAGGGGGCCGTACGAGCAGTACTTC
>TRBJ2-2|.|.|TRBV6-5
CASRPPLANTGELFF
TGTGCCAGCAGACCGCCTCTAGCGAACACCGGGGAGCTGTTTTTT
>TRBJ1-1|TRBD1|.|TRBV7-8
CASSLDDRANTEAFF
TGTGCCAGCAGCTTAGACGACAGGGCCAACACTGAAGCTTTCTTT
>TRBJ2-2|.|.|TRBV21-1
CASIPGRVGELFF
TGTGCCAGCATCCCAGGACGTGTCGGGGAGCTGTTTTTT
>TRBJ2-7|TRBD1|.|TRBV5-5
CASSFQGTGRFEQYF
TGTGCCAGCAGCTTCCAAGGGACAGGGAGGTTCGAGCAGTACTTC
>TRBJ2-3|.|.|TRBV12-3/TRBV12-4
CASSQRRADTQYF
TGTGCCAGCAGTCAGCGACGGGCAGATACGCAGTATTTT
>TRBJ1-2|TRBD1|.|TRBV5-1
CASSSGQGNYGYTF
TGCGCCAGCAGCTCGGGACAGGGCAACTATGGCTACACCTTC
>TRBJ1-5|.|.|TRBV28
CASSLNQPQHF
TGTGCCAGCAGTTTGAATCAGCCCCAGCATTTT
>TRBJ1-2|.|.|TRBV27
CASSFYGVGTPGGLYGYTF
TGTGCCAGCAGTTTTTATGGGGTGGGGACCCCCGGGGGTTTATATGGCTACACCTTC
>TRBJ2-2|.|.|TRBV3-1/TRBV3-2
CASSRDWAGELFF
TGTGCCAGCAGCAGGGATTGGGCCGGGGAGCTGTTTTTT
>TRBJ2-1|.|.|TRBV7-9
CASSPAWASDYNEQFF
TGTGCCAGCAGCCCGGCATGGGCTAGCGATTACAATGAGCAGTTCTTC
>TRBJ1-1|.|.|TRBV2
CASSEFVSLLSGTEAFF
TGTGCCAGCAGTGAATTTGTTTCGTTACTATCGGGGACTGAAGCTTTCTTT
>TRBJ2-7|.|once|TRBV28
CASSQTGPNYEQYF
TGTGCCAGCAGCCAGACAGGCCCTAACTACGAGCAGTACTTC
>TRBJ1-5|.|.|TRBV27
CASSWSREAQPQHF
TGTGCCAGCAGTTGGAGCAGGGAGGCGCAGCCCCAGCATTTT
>TRBJ1-1|.|few|TRBV29-1
CSVVRGGVNTEAFF
TGCAGCGTCGTAAGAGGAGGGGTGAACACTGAAGCTTTCTTT
>TRBJ2-7|TRBD1|.|TRBV5-1
CASSGTGAFYEQYF
TGCGCCAGCTCCGGGACAGGGGCTTTCTACGAGCAGTACTTC
>TRBJ1-2|.|.|TRBV19
CASRSTGNYGYTF
TGTGCCAGTAGATCTACAGGGAACTATGGCTACACCTTC
>TRBJ2-7|TRBD2|.|TRBV29-1
CSVEVATSGAYEQYF
TGCAGCGTTGAAGTAGCAACTAGCGGGGCCTACGAGCAGTACTTC
>TRBJ2-2|TRBD2|.|TRBV2
CASRRLAGDSGELFF
TGTGCCAGCAGACGACTAGCGGGAGACTCCGGGGAGCTGTTTTTT
>TRBJ1-1|TRBD1|.|TRBV19
CASSNQGADTEAFF
TGTGCCAGTAGTAACCAGGGGGCTGACACTGAAGCTTTCTTT
>TRBJ1-2|.|.|TRBV29-1
CSASSGTSNGYTF
TGCAGCGCCTCTTCCGGGACTTCAAATGGCTACACCTTC
>TRBJ1-5|TRBD1|.|TRBV6-2/TRBV6-3
CASSYTGDYQPQHF
TGTGCCAGCAGTTACACAGGGGACTATCAGCCCCAGCATTTT